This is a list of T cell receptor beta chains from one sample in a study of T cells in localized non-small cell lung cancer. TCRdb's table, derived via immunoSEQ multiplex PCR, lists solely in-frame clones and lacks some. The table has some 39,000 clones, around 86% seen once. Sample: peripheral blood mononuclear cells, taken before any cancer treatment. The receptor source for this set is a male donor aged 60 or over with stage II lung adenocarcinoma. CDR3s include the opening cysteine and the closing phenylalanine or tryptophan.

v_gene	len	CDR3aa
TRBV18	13	CASSPGSNQPQHF
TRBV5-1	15	CASSLRVSMNTEAFF
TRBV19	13	CASSQTGGYGYTF
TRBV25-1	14	CASSILSSYNEQFF
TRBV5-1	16	CASSLDAGGTYNEQFF
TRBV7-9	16	CASSLFSGGATYEQYF
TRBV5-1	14	CASSFEGSNEKLFF
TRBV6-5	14	CASSSESPRGEQYF
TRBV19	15	CASSIGGRATGELFF
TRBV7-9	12	CASSAGTSGGYF
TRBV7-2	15	CASSLYRTGEETQYF
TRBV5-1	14	CASSWGQGAAEAFF
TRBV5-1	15	CASSLMGQPNEKLFF
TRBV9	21	CASSVALMREVAPDNTDTQYF
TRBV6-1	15	CASYRFGTDNYGYTF
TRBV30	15	CAWSTRQGGADTQYF
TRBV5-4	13	CASSLEGNTEAFF
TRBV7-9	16	CASSLARGGEWQPQHF
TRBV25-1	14	CASSEGGYIYGYTF
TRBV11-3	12	CASSATGDTQYF
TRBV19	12	CASRRAEVEQYF
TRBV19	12	CASSADSYEQYF
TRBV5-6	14	CASSLGTALSGYTF
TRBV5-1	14	CASSPGTSGTEAFF
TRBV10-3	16	CAISGQGTVARETQYF
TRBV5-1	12	CASSLVKGEQFF
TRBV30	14	CAWSRGTGNEKLFF
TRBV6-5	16	CASSWRTIGRDNEQFF
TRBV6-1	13	CASNFQENQPQHF
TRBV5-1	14	CASSIAGEGETQYF
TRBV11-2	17	CASSLDGVGVFVNEQYF
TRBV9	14	CASSGTVGGEKLFF
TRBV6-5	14	CASSSAGLLYGYTF
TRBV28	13	CASSQAGYYGYTF
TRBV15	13	CATSRDVGDTQYF
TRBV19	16	CASSSGTGVRNTEAFF
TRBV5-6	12	CASSLGGLEAFF
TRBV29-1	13	CSVEVLGGLGYTF
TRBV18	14	CASSPSGAGTEAFF
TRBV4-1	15	CASSQTGTGGYGYTF
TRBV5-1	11	CASSGDYEQYF
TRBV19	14	CASTRDRGGGTQYF
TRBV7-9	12	CASSPEDTEAFF
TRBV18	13	CASSGQGGNEQYF